The T cell receptor beta chain described here comes from a study of shared clonotypes between healthy human individuals. Study-level information: Participating donors consisted of two women and a few men aged 18 to 49.

The study's findings and limits: Compared with clonotypes that all four donors shared, non-shared clonotypes had lower generation probabilities. A small donor pool kept down the genetic and exposure-history diversity that was represented.

Samples underwent the assay at deep level. The assay was immunoSEQ multiplex PCR, and TCRdb's table has in-frame clones only and misses some. The data show hundreds of thousands of clones, approximately 90% seen once. In the naive CD8 group, cells lacked CD45RO and were positively selected for CCR7, so terminally differentiated effector memory CD45RA+ cells were left out. This clone was picked up one time. Its cognate antigen is unknown. V shed 6 bases and J 1 base; nucleotides not matched to a gene: 10. CDR3 length equals 16 residues. From germline, CDR1 is MDHEN and CDR2 SYDVKM. Source material: naive CD8+ T cells sorted from blood. V and J are TRBV28 and TRBJ2-7; 9 nucleotides line up with TRBD1. The TCR sequence derives from a man aged 30 to 45 in good health. The CDR3 sequence is CASSPSRDRGSYEQYF. The CDR3 nucleotides are TGTGCCAGCAGCCCTTCACGAGACAGGGGGTCCTACGAGCAGTACTTC.